Below are 27 T cell receptor beta chains sequenced from a single sample in a study of beta chain features in type 1 diabetes. The authors reverse transcribed all of the isolated RNA, so sequencing captured expressed TCRB transcripts. Profiling relied on immunoSEQ multiplex PCR, and the TCRdb table lists in-frame clones only, not all of them. The sample holds hundreds of thousands of clones, approximately 70% seen once. Sequencing was carried out using naive CD4+ T cells from blood. All receptors come from a man aged 25 to 45 in good health.

This clone was found once. The chain couples TRBV27 to TRBJ1-5, with D perhaps matching TRBD1 (5 bases). Germline CDR1 MNHEY, CDR2 SMNVEV (reference sequence). The V end lost 8 bases, the J end lost 7 bases, and 15 bases lay between the germline ends. This CDR3 comprises 13 residues. CDR3: CASHPRRGQPQHF. The CDR3 DNA reads TGTGCCAGCCACCCTAGGAGGGGACAGCCCCAGCATTTT.

V is TRBV18 and J is TRBJ1-1; possibly TRBD1 for D (6 bases). This CDR3 is 14 amino acids long. The germline gives CDR1 KGHSH, CDR2 LQKENI. Trimming stripped 3 bases from V and 4 bases from J, with 12 bases between. The chain's CDR3 is CASSPIQGGTEAFF. DNA of the CDR3: TGTGCCAGCTCACCCATACAGGGTGGCACTGAAGCTTTCTTT.

In this sample, this clone turned up once. This chain links TRBV11-2 with TRBJ2-5; a weak D match, TRBD2 (6 bases). Germline V CDR1 and CDR2: SGHAT, FQNNGV. CDR3 size: 15 residues. V shed 5 bases and J shed 5 bases, with 18 bases lying between them. In DNA form, the CDR3 reads TGTGCCAGCAGCCCACTAGGAGGGCCCGTGGAGACCCAGTACTTC. Translating gives CASSPLGGPVETQYF.

This chain uses TRBV30 with TRBJ1-1; D possibly corresponds to TRBD1 (6 bases). V gave up 4 bases and J gave up 3 bases, with 18 bases separating them. This CDR3 has 15 residues. CDR1 is GTSNPN and CDR2 is SVGIG in the germline V gene (reference sequence). DNA for the CDR3: TGTGCCTGGACCCCTCGTAGGGGGTGGGACACTGAAGCTTTCTTT. As protein: CAWTPRRGWDTEAFF.

About this clone: This sample also contains other DNA sequences that code for the same CDR3. The CDR3 loop is CASSLGGEQFF. The CDR3 DNA reads as TGTGCCAGCAGCTTAGGCGGTGAGCAGTTCTTC. The chain links TRBV11-2 to TRBJ2-1; no reliable D call. This CDR3 comprises 11 residues. CDR1 is SGHAT, CDR2 FQNNGV, per germline. Trimming stripped 1 base from V and 9 bases from J, with 4 bases between.

The chain carries TRBV7-2 and TRBJ1-1; tentatively, D is TRBD1 (6 bases). Looked up from germline, CDR1 is SGHTA and CDR2 is FQGNSA. The V end lost 1 base, the J end lost 4 bases, and 7 bases lay between the germline ends. The CDR3 contains 13 residues. The CDR3 spells CASSLGGRTEAFF. The CDR3 nucleotides read TGTGCCAGCAGCTTAGGGGGGCGCACTGAAGCTTTCTTT.

The rearrangement joins TRBV11-2 to TRBJ2-7, with TRBD2 identical over 8 bases. The J segment lost 1 base and the V segment lost 5 bases, leaving 10 bases of the junction unmatched. The CDR3 has 16 residues. The germline V gene has CDR1 SGHAT and CDR2 FQNNGV. CDR3 amino acids: CASSRVGTRGSYEQYF. CDR3 DNA sequence: TGTGCCAGCAGCCGAGTAGGGACTAGGGGTTCCTACGAGCAGTACTTC.

This chain links TRBV7-8 with TRBJ1-2; D is undetermined. This CDR3 contains 14 residues. V was cut by 4 bases and J by 0 bases, with 9 bases left in between. Germline V gene sequence: CDR1 SGHVS, CDR2 FQNEAQ. This CDR3 is CASSYLQTNYGYTF. Here the CDR3 DNA reads TGTGCCAGCAGCTATTTACAGACTAACTATGGCTACACCTTC. Full variable domain (remainder filled in from reference TRBV7-8 and TRBJ1-2): GAGVSQSPRYKVAKRGQDVALRCDPISGHVSLFWYQQALGQGPEFLTYFQNEAQLDKSGLPSDRFFAERPEGSVSTLKIQRTQQEDSAVYLCASSYLQTNYGYTFGSGTRLTVV.

J is TRBJ2-6 and V is TRBV18; unclear D gene. CDR1 KGHSH and CDR2 LQKENI come from the germline V gene. V lost 0 bases to trimming and J lost 3 bases, with 6 bases between them. The CDR3 is made up of 15 amino acids. The CDR3 loop is CASSPPKGGANVLTF. CDR3 nucleotides: TGTGCCAGCTCACCACCGAAGGGTGGGGCCAACGTCCTGACTTTC.

A word on this clone: An end of the junction differs from the germline gene, which may be a read error. The V and J genes are TRBV20-1 and TRBJ2-5, with TRBD2 matching over 13 bases. CDR3 length: 11 amino acids. CDR1 is DFQATT, CDR2 SNEGSKA, per germline (reference sequence). The CDR3 spells CSAGVGLAGNF. As DNA, the CDR3 is TGCAGTGCTGGGGTGGGACTAGCGGGAAACTTC.

V and J are TRBV7-7 and TRBJ2-1; TRBD1 aligns across 8 bases. The CDR3 totals 14 residues. Germline loops: CDR1 SSHAT, CDR2 FNYEAQ (reference sequence). The V segment lost 4 bases and the J segment 5 bases; nucleotides outside the gene matches: 4. The CDR3 DNA reads as TGTGCCAGCAGCTCGGGGACAGGTGACAATGAGCAGTTCTTC. This encodes CASSSGTGDNEQFF.

This chain links TRBV5-1 with TRBJ2-6; D unclear. This CDR3 comprises 15 residues. V lost 2 bases to trimming and J lost 2 bases, with 8 bases between them. Germline V lookup: CDR1 SGHRS, CDR2 YFSETQ. The DNA of the CDR3 is TGCGCCAGCAGCTTTTTCCAGACTGGGGCCAACGTCCTGACTTTC. Translating it yields CASSFFQTGANVLTF.

The chain uses TRBV5-1 and TRBJ2-1; 7 bases map to TRBD2. The CDR3 consists of 17 residues. From germline, CDR1 is SGHRS and CDR2 YFSETQ. V dropped 1 base and J dropped 0; count of bases not matched to a gene: 7. The CDR3 sequence is CASSLNLAESSYNEQFF. Here the CDR3 DNA reads TGCGCCAGCAGCTTGAACCTAGCGGAAAGCTCCTACAATGAGCAGTTCTTC.

This chain links TRBV5-1 with TRBJ2-5; 8 bases agree with TRBD2. CDR1 is SGHRS and CDR2 is YFSETQ in the germline V gene. V was clipped by 1 base and J by 7 bases; unmatched bases: 3. The CDR3 spans 13 residues. CDR3 sequence reads: CASSLYAGGTQYF. The DNA of the CDR3 is TGCGCCAGCAGCTTGTACGCGGGAGGGACCCAGTACTTC.

The gene calls are TRBV2 and TRBJ2-7, with a tentative D call TRBD2 (6 bases). Germline assignment: CDR1 SNHLY and CDR2 FYNNEI. The ends were cut back, 6 bases at V and 3 bases at J, with 15 bases in the middle. The CDR3 is 14 residues long. CDR3 loop: CASREGLIYYEQYF. CDR3 in DNA: TGTGCCAGCAGAGAGGGACTGATTTACTACGAGCAGTACTTC. Full variable domain (missing parts from reference TRBV2 and TRBJ2-7): EPEVTQTPSHQVTQMGQEVILRCVPISNHLYFYWYRQILGQKVEFLVSFYNNEISEKSEIFDDQFSVERPDGSNFTLKIRSTKLEDSAMYFCASREGLIYYEQYFGPGTRLTVT.

This clone occurred a few times. The chain links TRBV30 to TRBJ1-1; the D is unclear. The CDR3 length is 14 residues. V was clipped by 1 base and J by 8 bases, with 17 bases between them. Germline V CDR1 and CDR2: GTSNPN, SVGIG (reference sequence). CDR3 DNA sequence: TGTGCCTGGAGTGACGGGAAACCGGGAGGAGAAGCTTTCTTT. Translating gives CAWSDGKPGGEAFF.

The gene calls are TRBV9 and TRBJ2-1; D remains ambiguous. The CDR3 runs 16 residues. Germline V gene lookup returns CDR1 SGDLS and CDR2 YYNGEE. Trimming cost V 3 bases and J 0 bases, with 13 bases left between them. In nucleotides, the CDR3 is TGTGCCAGCAGCGCCCTCTCAGGAAGCTCCTACAATGAGCAGTTCTTC. This codes for CASSALSGSSYNEQFF.

The rearrangement joins TRBV11-2 to TRBJ2-1; D is perhaps TRBD2 (5 bases). This CDR3 region has 16 residues. Germline CDR1 SGHAT, CDR2 FQNNGV. The ends were cut back, 1 base at V and 4 bases at J, with 14 bases in the middle. The CDR3 is CASSLAPGGYYNEQFF. CDR3 DNA sequence: TGTGCCAGCAGCTTAGCACCTGGCGGGTATTACAATGAGCAGTTCTTC.

J is TRBJ2-5 and V is TRBV29-1; D remains unclear. CDR1 SQVTM and CDR2 ANQGSEA come from the germline V gene. V shed 3 bases and J shed 5 bases, with 13 bases lying between them. CDR3 length: 13 amino acids. Here the CDR3 DNA reads TGCAGCGTTGAGGAAAGGGCGTGGGAGACCCAGTACTTC. This encodes CSVEERAWETQYF.

This chain uses TRBV6-4 with TRBJ1-1; D not resolved. The CDR3 has 13 residues. The V gene lost 0 bases and the J gene lost 3 bases, with 5 bases spanning the gap. The germline CDR1 and CDR2 sequences are MRHNA and SNTAGT. The CDR3 coding sequence is TGTGCCAGCAGTGACTCGAGGGACACTGAAGCTTTCTTT. Translating it yields CASSDSRDTEAFF.

The chain couples TRBV29-1 to TRBJ2-3, with 9 bases identical to TRBD2. Per germline, CDR1 SQVTM and CDR2 ANQGSEA. V gave up 4 bases and J gave up 4 bases; unmatched junction bases: 6. This CDR3 is built from 14 residues. The CDR3 region has the DNA TGCAGCGTTGGTGGTCAGCGGGAGGCAGATACGCAGTATTTT. The encoded protein is CSVGGQREADTQYF.

The gene calls are TRBV5-1 and TRBJ2-1; 7 positions agree with TRBD2. The germline gives CDR1 SGHRS, CDR2 YFSETQ. The CDR3 has 12 amino acids. The trim removed 3 bases at V and 15 bases at J, leaving 9 bases unmatched. CDR3 in amino acids: CASSSGDYGLFF. CDR3 in DNA: TGCGCCAGCAGCTCCGGGGACTACGGTCTGTTCTTC.

The chain joins TRBV30 to TRBJ2-7; 7 nucleotides line up with TRBD2. J lost 4 bases, V lost 7 bases, and 7 bases had no gene match. Germline-derived CDR1 and CDR2 are GTSNPN and SVGIG (reference sequence). The length of the CDR3 is 12 residues. The chain's CDR3 is CAYVGLQYEQYF. The CDR3, as DNA: TGTGCCTACGTGGGACTACAGTACGAGCAGTACTTC. Drawing the rest from reference TRBV30 and TRBJ2-7, the complete variable domain is SQTIHQWPATLVQPVGSPLSLECTVEGTSNPNLYWYRQAAGRGLQLLFYSVGIGQISSEVPQNLSASRPQDRQFILSSKKLLLSDSGFYLCAYVGLQYEQYFGPGTRLTVT.

This clone was picked up a small number of times. V gene TRBV6-1 combines with J gene TRBJ1-5; the match to TRBD1 covers 9 bases. This CDR3 has 14 amino acids. The V gene end was trimmed by 6 bases and the J gene end by 6 bases; junction bases not matched to a gene: 6. Germline V gene sequence: CDR1 MNHNS, CDR2 SASEGT. CDR3 coding DNA: TGTGCCAGCAGGGACAGGGGAGGTGGTCAGCCCCAGCATTTT. Translating gives CASRDRGGGQPQHF.

The chain combines TRBV4-3 with TRBJ2-7; no clear D. The CDR3 totals 15 residues. The V end lost 0 bases, the J end lost 9 bases, and 18 bases lay between the germline ends. The V gene's germline CDR1 is LGHNA and CDR2 YSLEER. The CDR3 DNA sequence: TGCGCCAGCAGCCAAGATCCGGACGCCCTAACGAGGCAGTACTTC. Residues: CASSQDPDALTRQYF.

The chain links TRBV7-6 to TRBJ2-5; D possibly corresponds to TRBD2 (7 bases). The germline CDR1 and CDR2 sequences are SGHVS and FNYEAQ. The CDR3 is 15 residues long. V was cut by 4 bases and J by 5 bases, with 17 bases left in between. CDR3 sequence reads: CASSSEQGGWETQYF. The CDR3 DNA sequence: TGTGCCAGCAGCTCTGAACAGGGAGGGTGGGAGACCCAGTACTTC.

V usage is TRBV7-9 and J usage is TRBJ2-5, with D perhaps TRBD1 or TRBD2 (6 bases each). The CDR3 is 15 amino acids. Germline V CDR1 and CDR2: SEHNR, FQNEAQ (reference sequence). V lost 3 bases to trimming and J lost 3 bases, with 14 bases between them. Here the CDR3 DNA reads TGTGCCAGCAGCTTTAAACGGGGGCTAGAAGAGACCCAGTACTTC. Protein product: CASSFKRGLEETQYF.